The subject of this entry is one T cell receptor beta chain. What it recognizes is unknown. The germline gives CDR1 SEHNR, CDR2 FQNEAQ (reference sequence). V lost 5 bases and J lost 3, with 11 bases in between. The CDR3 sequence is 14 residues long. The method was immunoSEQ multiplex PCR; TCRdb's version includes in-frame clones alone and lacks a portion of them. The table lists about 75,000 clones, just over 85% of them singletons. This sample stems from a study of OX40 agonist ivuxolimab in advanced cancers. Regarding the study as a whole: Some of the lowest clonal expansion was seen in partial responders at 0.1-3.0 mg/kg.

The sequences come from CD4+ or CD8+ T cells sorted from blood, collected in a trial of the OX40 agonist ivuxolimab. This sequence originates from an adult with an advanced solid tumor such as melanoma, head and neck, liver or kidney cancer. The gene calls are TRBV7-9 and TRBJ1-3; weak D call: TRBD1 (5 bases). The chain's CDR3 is CASSLDNYGNTIYF. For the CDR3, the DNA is TGTGCCAGCAGCCTGGACAACTATGGAAACACCATATATTTT.